The 26 T cell receptor beta chains presented below share a single source sample, sequenced in a study of identifying expanded T cells in peripheral blood. Measured with immunoSEQ multiplex PCR; TCRdb has only the in-frame clones, and not every one. The sample contains around 100,000 clones, about 83% of which appear only once. What was sequenced was blood. These receptors originate from a person aged 18 to 75 in good health.

This clone was seen just once. This chain joins TRBV19 and TRBJ1-5; D unresolved. Per germline, CDR1 LNHDA and CDR2 SQIVND (reference sequence). The germline V and J ends were trimmed by 5 bases and 0 bases, with 17 bases remaining between them. This CDR3 contains 17 residues. The CDR3 here is CASSGFLGTYSNQPQHF. CDR3 nucleotide sequence: TGTGCCAGTAGTGGGTTCTTGGGAACCTATAGCAATCAGCCCCAGCATTTT.

In this sample, this clone turned up once. The gene calls are TRBV2 and TRBJ1-2; D remains ambiguous. V was shortened by 9 bases and J by 0 bases, with 23 bases between the two germline ends. Germline CDR1 SNHLY, CDR2 FYNNEI. This CDR3 has 17 residues. The DNA for the CDR3 is TGTGCCAGAGGAACGGCCTTTCTTACCGAAGCTAACTATGGCTACACCTTC. This sequence encodes CARGTAFLTEANYGYTF. Full variable domain (outside the CDR3, taken from reference TRBV2 and TRBJ1-2): EPEVTQTPSHQVTQMGQEVILRCVPISNHLYFYWYRQILGQKVEFLVSFYNNEISEKSEIFDDQFSVERPDGSNFTLKIRSTKLEDSAMYFCARGTAFLTEANYGYTFGSGTRLTVV.

This chain joins TRBV4-3 and TRBJ1-5; possibly TRBD1 for D (6 bases). The germline gives CDR1 LGHNA, CDR2 YSLEER. Deletions cut 3 bases from V and 3 bases from J, with 21 bases between. CDR3 length: 18 residues. CDR3 nucleotide sequence: TGCGCCAGCAGCCAGGGACTTTGGGGAGGGGGTTACAATCAGCCCCAGCATTTT. This translates into CASSQGLWGGGYNQPQHF.

The V and J genes are TRBV5-1 and TRBJ1-1; D is possibly TRBD1 (5 bases). This CDR3 region has 16 residues. Germline V lookup: CDR1 SGHRS, CDR2 YFSETQ. Trimming left V 2 bases short and J 1 base short, with 15 bases between. CDR3: CASSLGRVSGNTEAFF. CDR3 in DNA: TGCGCCAGCAGCTTAGGCAGGGTTAGTGGGAACACTGAAGCTTTCTTT.

V usage is TRBV6-1 and J usage is TRBJ2-7, with 10 nucleotides matching TRBD1. J gave up 1 base and V 6 bases, and 6 bases lay outside the gene matches. Germline V gives CDR1 MNHNS, CDR2 SASEGT. CDR3 length: 15 residues. The CDR3 bases are TGTGCCAGCAGCCCAAGGGACAGGGGTTCCTACGAGCAGTACTTC. Its protein is CASSPRDRGSYEQYF.

The V call is TRBV6-6, the J call TRBJ1-1; D unresolved. The germline gives CDR1 MNHNY, CDR2 SVGAGI (reference sequence). Trimming pared 5 bases from V and 0 bases from J, leaving 10 bases between. The CDR3 is 14 amino acids. The CDR3 DNA is TGTGCCAGCAGTCCCACGGGGATGAACACTGAAGCTTTCTTT. Translation gives CASSPTGMNTEAFF.

The chain joins TRBV7-9 to TRBJ1-2; D might be TRBD1 (5 bases). Per the germline V gene, CDR1 is SEHNR and CDR2 is FQNEAQ (reference sequence). This CDR3 comprises 14 residues. V lost 1 base and J lost 7, with 13 bases in between. In DNA form, the CDR3 reads TGTGCCAGCAGCTTAGATTTGGGGGTCGGTGGCTACACCTTC. Residues: CASSLDLGVGGYTF.

The table lists this clone with a few counts. The chain links TRBV15 to TRBJ2-3; perhaps TRBD2 as D (5 bases). Trimming removed 1 base from V and 1 base from J, with 12 bases in between. The germline CDR1 and CDR2 sequences are LNHNV and YYDKDF (reference sequence). The CDR3 is made up of 16 amino acids. Written as DNA, the CDR3 is TGTGCCACCAGCAGAGTGGGAAAACTAGGCACAGATACGCAGTATTTT. It is translated as CATSRVGKLGTDTQYF.

The chain uses TRBV2 and TRBJ1-6; D possibly corresponds to TRBD1 (5 bases). This CDR3 region has 15 residues. Germline V gives CDR1 SNHLY, CDR2 FYNNEI. V lost 6 bases and J lost 6, with 15 bases in between. The CDR3 sequence: CASRGVGILNSPLHF. DNA for the CDR3: TGTGCCAGCAGGGGGGTGGGGATTCTTAATTCACCCCTCCACTTT.

The chain is built from TRBV7-9 and TRBJ2-3; either TRBD1 or TRBD2 may fit D (5 bases each). CDR3 length: 13 amino acids. With 5 bases removed from V and 7 bases from J, the gap between germline ends came to 13 bases. Per the germline V gene, CDR1 is SEHNR and CDR2 is FQNEAQ (reference sequence). The CDR3 region is CASSPRDRYTQYF. CDR3 bases: TGTGCCAGCAGCCCAAGGGACCGCTATACGCAGTATTTT.

Comment on this clone: The junction departs from germline at one end; a sequencing error may be responsible. The chain couples TRBV6-6 to TRBJ1-2; D ambiguous. Germline CDR1 is MNHNY and CDR2 is SVGAGI (reference sequence). The CDR3 runs to 12 residues. This chain's CDR3 is CASSYSGTNYTF. The CDR3 bases are TGTGCCAGCAGCTACTCAGGCACGAACTACACCTTC.

The chain links TRBV2 to TRBJ1-3; the D is unclear. CDR1 is SNHLY, CDR2 FYNNEI, per germline. The CDR3 contains 13 residues. V was clipped by 5 bases and J by 0 bases, with 5 bases between them. CDR3 loop: CASSTNSGNTIYF. Written as DNA, the CDR3 is TGTGCCAGCAGTACGAACTCTGGAAACACCATATATTTT.

This clone appeared a few times. The V and J genes are TRBV2 and TRBJ1-5; the D is unclear. Trimming shortened V by 8 bases and J by 14 bases, and 16 bases separated the two germline ends. Looked up from germline, CDR1 is SNHLY and CDR2 is FYNNEI. The CDR3 has 11 residues. In DNA form, the CDR3 reads TGTGCCAGCGGCCCACAGAGCTCTAAGCATTTT. This gives the protein CASGPQSSKHF.

CDR3 in amino acids: CASSLGHTTSTDTQYF. In nucleotides, the CDR3 is TGTGCCAGCAGCTTGGGCCACACGACCAGCACAGATACGCAGTATTTT. The rearrangement joins TRBV5-4 to TRBJ2-3; D not resolved. Deletions cut 0 bases from V and 0 bases from J, with 11 bases between. The CDR3 is 16 amino acids. Germline values: CDR1 SGHNT, CDR2 YYREEE (reference sequence).

CDR3 bases: TGTGCCAGCAGCTTCGGAACAGATCAAGAGACCCAGTACTTC. Its protein is CASSFGTDQETQYF. The chain is built from TRBV5-4 and TRBJ2-5; D gene uncertain. Germline V lookup: CDR1 SGHNT, CDR2 YYREEE (reference sequence). This CDR3 region has 14 residues. V was pared by 2 bases and J by 2 bases, with 10 bases between. Full variable domain (missing parts from reference TRBV5-4 and TRBJ2-5): ETGVTQSPTHLIKTRGQQVTLRCSSQSGHNTVSWYQQALGQGPQFIFQYYREEENGRGNFPPRFSGLQFPNYSSELNVNALELDDSALYLCASSFGTDQETQYFGPGTRLLVL.

Written as DNA, the CDR3 is TGTGCCAGCAGCCCGAACGGGCCATTCTACGAGCAGTACTTC. It encodes CASSPNGPFYEQYF. The chain is built from TRBV7-6 and TRBJ2-7; D unresolved. The germline V gene encodes CDR1 SGHVS and CDR2 FNYEAQ. Deletions cut 5 bases from V and 3 bases from J, with 14 bases between. This CDR3 has 14 residues.

This clone was observed a few times. The chain joins TRBV30 to TRBJ1-1, with 7 bases matching TRBD1. CDR1 and CDR2 from the germline V gene are GTSNPN and SVGIG (reference sequence). CDR3 length: 14 residues. V lost 4 bases, J lost 11 bases, and 16 bases stayed unmatched. For the CDR3, the DNA is TGTGCCTGGATCCCCCCGGGGGGCAGGGGGAAGGCTTTCTTT. Translated, it gives CAWIPPGGRGKAFF. The full variable domain, its missing parts supplied by reference TRBV30 and TRBJ1-1, is SQTIHQWPATLVQPVGSPLSLECTVEGTSNPNLYWYRQAAGRGLQLLFYSVGIGQISSEVPQNLSASRPQDRQFILSSKKLLLSDSGFYLCAWIPPGGRGKAFFGQGTRLTVV.

The chain carries TRBV2 and TRBJ2-2; D might be TRBD2 (6 bases). The CDR3 runs 14 residues. Between the trimmed V and J ends, which lost 4 bases and 7 bases, there was a span of 13 bases. CDR1 SNHLY and CDR2 FYNNEI come from the germline V gene. The CDR3 DNA is TGTGCCAGCAGTGCTAGCGCCTACAACGGGGAGCTGTTTTTT. Encoded protein: CASSASAYNGELFF.

The chain has TRBV11-2 and TRBJ2-1, with D unclear. Looked up from germline, CDR1 is SGHAT and CDR2 is FQNNGV. Trimming removed 2 bases from V and 5 bases from J, with 7 bases in between. The CDR3 is made up of 13 amino acids. This chain's CDR3 is CASSLQVNNEQFF. As DNA, the CDR3 is TGTGCCAGCAGCTTACAAGTGAACAATGAGCAGTTCTTC.

The genes are TRBV10-2 and TRBJ2-1; the D gene could be TRBD1 or TRBD2 (5 bases each). In germline, CDR1 is WSHSY, CDR2 SAAADI. This CDR3 is 11 amino acids long. The V end lost 10 bases, the J end lost 11 bases, and 15 bases lay between the germline ends. CDR3 amino acids: CATRGQGQQFF. CDR3 nucleotides: TGCGCCACCCGAGGGCAGGGCCAGCAGTTCTTC.

The chain is built from TRBV4-1 and TRBJ1-4; D is perhaps TRBD1 (6 bases). The V gene's germline CDR1 is MGHRA and CDR2 YSYEKL. With 3 bases removed from V and 4 bases from J, the gap between germline ends came to 12 bases. The CDR3 has 15 amino acids. The CDR3 sequence: CASSQPDRVNEKLFF. The CDR3 DNA is TGCGCCAGCAGCCAGCCGGACAGAGTTAATGAAAAACTGTTTTTT.

This clone was seen a handful of times. The J gene is TRBJ1-2, the V gene TRBV11-2, with 8 positions matching TRBD1. Germline trimming cut 1 base from V and 7 bases from J; bases unmatched to any gene: 5. This CDR3 is built from 14 residues. Germline values: CDR1 SGHAT, CDR2 FQNNGV. The DNA of the CDR3 is TGTGCCAGCAGCTTAGCAGGGGGCCAGGGTGGCTACACCTTC. As protein: CASSLAGGQGGYTF.

This clone showed up just once. The rearrangement joins TRBV5-1 to TRBJ1-1, with no clear D. Trimming cost V 0 bases and J 1 base, with 7 bases left between them. The germline gives CDR1 SGHRS, CDR2 YFSETQ. CDR3 length: 14 residues. For the CDR3, the DNA is TGCGCCAGCAGCTTGGGGGCGACGAACACTGAAGCTTTCTTT. This translates into CASSLGATNTEAFF.

The chain is built from TRBV2 and TRBJ1-1, with D possibly matching TRBD1 (6 bases). The germline CDR1 and CDR2 sequences are SNHLY and FYNNEI. V lost 6 bases, J lost 4 bases, and 15 bases lay in between. The CDR3 length is 14 residues. The CDR3 bases are TGTGCCAGCAGCTCCGGGGGCCTCGGCACTGAAGCTTTCTTT. As protein: CASSSGGLGTEAFF.

This clone appeared a few times. The chain employs TRBV28 and TRBJ1-3; D is perhaps TRBD1 (6 bases). Deletions cut 6 bases from V and 5 bases from J, with 20 bases between. The germline V gene encodes CDR1 MDHEN and CDR2 SYDVKM. The CDR3 covers 16 residues. In DNA, the CDR3 is TGTGCCAGCAGCCCTCGGGGGGGCCTTAAAAGAAACACCATATATTTT. It encodes CASSPRGGLKRNTIYF.

The chain combines TRBV7-2 with TRBJ1-2; 8 bases align to TRBD1. This CDR3 is built from 14 residues. Germline V lookup: CDR1 SGHTA, CDR2 FQGNSA. With 5 bases clipped from V and 10 bases from J, the junction kept 12 bases outside the gene matches. In nucleotides, the CDR3 is TGTGCCAGCAGCCCTCGGACAGGGCTGTTAGTCTACACCTTC. This encodes CASSPRTGLLVYTF.